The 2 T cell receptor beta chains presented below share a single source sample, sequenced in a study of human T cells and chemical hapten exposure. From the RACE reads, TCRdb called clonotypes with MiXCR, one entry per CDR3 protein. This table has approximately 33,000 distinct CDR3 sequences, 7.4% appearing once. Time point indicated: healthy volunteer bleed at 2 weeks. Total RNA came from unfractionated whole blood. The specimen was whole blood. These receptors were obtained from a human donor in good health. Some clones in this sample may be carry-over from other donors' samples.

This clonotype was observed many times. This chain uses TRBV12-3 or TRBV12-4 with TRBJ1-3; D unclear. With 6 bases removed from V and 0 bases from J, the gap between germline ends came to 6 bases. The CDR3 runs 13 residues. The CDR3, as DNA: TGTGCCAGCAGGGCGGACTCTGGAAACACCATATATTTT. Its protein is CASRADSGNTIYF.

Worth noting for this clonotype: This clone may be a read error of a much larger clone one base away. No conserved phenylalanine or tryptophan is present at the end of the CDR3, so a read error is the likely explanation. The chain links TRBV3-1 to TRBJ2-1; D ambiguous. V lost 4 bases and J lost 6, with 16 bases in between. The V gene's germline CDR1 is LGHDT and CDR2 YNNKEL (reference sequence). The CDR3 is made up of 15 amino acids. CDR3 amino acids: CASSLDLSRLNEQFL. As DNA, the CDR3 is TGTGCCAGCAGCCTCGACCTCAGCAGGCTCAATGAGCAGTTCCTC.